Below, 12 T cell receptor beta chains from the same sample are listed, as sequenced in a study of blood T cell repertoires in COVID-19. Using immunoSEQ multiplex PCR, the repertoire was profiled, and TCRdb retains in-frame clones only, with some absent. The table shows about 97,000 clones, with about nine tenths occurring only once. The source material was peripheral blood. These receptors were taken from a man between 60 and 70 years old with acute or convalescent COVID-19.

The rearrangement uses TRBV5-1 and TRBJ2-3; 8 nucleotides match TRBD1. Germline V gene data show CDR1 as SGHRS and CDR2 as YFSETQ. The J segment lost 3 bases and the V segment lost 0 bases, leaving 6 bases of the junction unmatched. The CDR3 extends over 16 amino acids. This CDR3 is CASSLAVTGVTDTQYF. CDR3 DNA: TGCGCCAGCAGCTTGGCCGTGACAGGGGTGACAGATACGCAGTATTTT.

The chain is built from TRBV5-1 and TRBJ1-2; D ambiguous. The germline V gene has CDR1 SGHRS and CDR2 YFSETQ. The CDR3 has 15 residues. The V gene lost 0 bases and the J gene lost 4 bases, with 13 bases spanning the gap. The CDR3 is CASSLVAKGGYGYTF. CDR3 nucleotide sequence: TGCGCCAGCAGCTTGGTAGCCAAGGGAGGCTATGGCTACACCTTC.

The gene calls are TRBV2 and TRBJ1-5, with D perhaps matching TRBD1 (6 bases). This CDR3 contains 15 residues. V lost 5 bases, J lost 1 base, and 12 bases lay in between. Germline V gives CDR1 SNHLY, CDR2 FYNNEI. This chain's CDR3 is CASSNRGTSNQPQHF. Here the CDR3 DNA reads TGTGCCAGCAGTAATAGGGGGACGAGCAATCAGCCCCAGCATTTT.

The chain joins TRBV27 to TRBJ1-1; D remains unclear. The germline V and J ends were trimmed by 4 bases and 4 bases, with 13 bases remaining between them. Germline loops: CDR1 MNHEY, CDR2 SMNVEV (reference sequence). CDR3 length equals 14 residues. The CDR3 protein is CASSSQRASTEAFF. The CDR3 DNA reads as TGTGCCAGCAGTTCCCAGCGGGCAAGCACTGAAGCTTTCTTT.

The gene calls are TRBV20-1 and TRBJ1-1, with a weak D call TRBD1 (6 bases). The CDR3 sequence is 11 residues long. Trimming stripped 1 base from V and 7 bases from J, with 7 bases between. Germline lookup yields CDR1 DFQATT and CDR2 SNEGSKA (reference sequence). The CDR3 reads CSARGGHEAFF. The CDR3 DNA is TGCAGTGCTAGAGGGGGGCATGAAGCTTTCTTT.

The chain employs TRBV3-1 (or the pseudogene TRBV3-2) and TRBJ1-2; D uncertain. From germline, CDR1 is LGHDT and CDR2 YNNKEL (reference sequence). Trimming left V 1 base short and J 7 bases short, with 13 bases between. This CDR3 spans 14 amino acids. The chain's CDR3 is CASSQVVAGGGYTF. CDR3 coding DNA: TGTGCCAGCAGCCAAGTGGTGGCGGGCGGTGGCTACACCTTC.

The chain has TRBV13 and TRBJ2-7; TRBD1 is a possible D gene (6 bases). The CDR3 covers 15 residues. Germline assignment: CDR1 PRHDT and CDR2 FYEKMQ (reference sequence). V lost 4 bases and J lost 3, with 16 bases in between. The CDR3 DNA is TGTGCCAGCAGCTATAACGAACAGGGAGACTACGAGCAGTACTTC. Residues: CASSYNEQGDYEQYF.

The rearrangement links TRBV5-1 to TRBJ1-3; the D gene is possibly TRBD1 (6 bases). The germline CDR1 and CDR2 sequences are SGHRS and YFSETQ. Trimming cost V 2 bases and J 2 bases, with 8 bases left between them. The CDR3 has 14 residues. The CDR3, as DNA: TGCGCCAGCAGCTTAACAGGGACTGGAAACACCATATATTTT. Translating it yields CASSLTGTGNTIYF.

This rearrangement joins TRBV2 to TRBJ1-2, with D possibly matching TRBD1 (5 bases). V shed 11 bases and J shed 4 bases, with 20 bases lying between them. Looked up from germline, CDR1 is SNHLY and CDR2 is FYNNEI. CDR3 length equals 14 residues. The CDR3, as DNA: TGTGCCGACAGCAATAGGGATCCAACCTATGGCTACACCTTC. Its translation is CADSNRDPTYGYTF.

The gene calls are TRBV12-5 and TRBJ2-5, with 9 bases aligning to TRBD1. The CDR3 covers 16 residues. Germline CDR1 and CDR2: LGHNT and FRNRAP. Losses at the gene ends were 5 bases for V and 5 bases for J; bases not matched to a gene: 12. The CDR3 DNA reads TGTGCTAGTGGTCCCCCCGAGACAGGGGGGCTGGAGACCCAGTACTTC. This translates into CASGPPETGGLETQYF.

This chain connects TRBV18 to TRBJ1-1; 11 bases fit TRBD1. This CDR3 has 15 residues. V lost 3 bases, J lost 5 bases, and 5 bases stayed unmatched. Germline CDR1 KGHSH, CDR2 LQKENI. CDR3 region: CASSPLGTGGTEAFF. The DNA of the CDR3 is TGTGCCAGCTCACCTCTCGGGACAGGGGGAACTGAAGCTTTCTTT.

The rearrangement links TRBV7-8 to TRBJ1-4, with unresolved D. Germline V gives CDR1 SGHVS, CDR2 FQNEAQ. The germline V and J ends were trimmed by 5 bases and 7 bases, with 5 bases remaining between them. The CDR3 length is 11 residues. CDR3 nucleotides: TGTGCCAGCAGCCCCCGTGAAAAACTGTTTTTT. Encoded protein: CASSPREKLFF.